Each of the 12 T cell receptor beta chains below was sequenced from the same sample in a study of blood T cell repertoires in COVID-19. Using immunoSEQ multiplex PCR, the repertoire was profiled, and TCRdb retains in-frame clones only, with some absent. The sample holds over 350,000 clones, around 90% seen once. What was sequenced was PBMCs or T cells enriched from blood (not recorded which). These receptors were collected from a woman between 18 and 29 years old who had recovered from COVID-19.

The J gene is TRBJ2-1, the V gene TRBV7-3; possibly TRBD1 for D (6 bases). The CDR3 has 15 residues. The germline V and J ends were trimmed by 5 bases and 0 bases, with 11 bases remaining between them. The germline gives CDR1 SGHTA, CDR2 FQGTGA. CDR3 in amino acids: CASSDSGASYNEQFF. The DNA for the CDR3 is TGTGCCAGCAGCGATTCAGGGGCCTCCTACAATGAGCAGTTCTTC.

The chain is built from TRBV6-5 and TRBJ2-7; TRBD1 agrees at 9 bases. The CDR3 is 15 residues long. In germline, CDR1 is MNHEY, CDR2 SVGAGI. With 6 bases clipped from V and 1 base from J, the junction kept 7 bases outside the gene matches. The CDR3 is CASRAGGTGSYEQYF. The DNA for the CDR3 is TGTGCCAGCAGGGCGGGCGGGACAGGGTCCTACGAGCAGTACTTC.

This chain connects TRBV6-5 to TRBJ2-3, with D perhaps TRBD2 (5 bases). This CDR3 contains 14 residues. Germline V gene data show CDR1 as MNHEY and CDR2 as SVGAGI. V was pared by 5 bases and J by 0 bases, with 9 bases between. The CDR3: CASSLAKSTDTQYF. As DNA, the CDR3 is TGTGCCAGCAGTCTAGCTAAAAGCACAGATACGCAGTATTTT.

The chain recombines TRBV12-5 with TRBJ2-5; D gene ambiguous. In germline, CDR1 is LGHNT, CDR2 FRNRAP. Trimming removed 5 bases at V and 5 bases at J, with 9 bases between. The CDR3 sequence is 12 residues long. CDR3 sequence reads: CASGPSSETQYF. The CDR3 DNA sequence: TGTGCTAGTGGTCCGTCGTCGGAGACCCAGTACTTC.

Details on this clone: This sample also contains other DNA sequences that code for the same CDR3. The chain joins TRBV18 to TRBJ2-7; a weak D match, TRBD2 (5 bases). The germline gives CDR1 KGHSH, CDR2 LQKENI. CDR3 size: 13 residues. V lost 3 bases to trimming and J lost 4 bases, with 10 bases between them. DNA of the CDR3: TGTGCCAGCTCACCGTCCCGGGGATACGAGCAGTACTTC. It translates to CASSPSRGYEQYF.

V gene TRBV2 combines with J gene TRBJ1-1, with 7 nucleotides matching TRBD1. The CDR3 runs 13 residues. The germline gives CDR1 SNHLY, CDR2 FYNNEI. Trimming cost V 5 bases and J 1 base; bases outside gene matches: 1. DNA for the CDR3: TGTGCCAGCAGTAGGACAGGGAACACTGAAGCTTTCTTT. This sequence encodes CASSRTGNTEAFF.

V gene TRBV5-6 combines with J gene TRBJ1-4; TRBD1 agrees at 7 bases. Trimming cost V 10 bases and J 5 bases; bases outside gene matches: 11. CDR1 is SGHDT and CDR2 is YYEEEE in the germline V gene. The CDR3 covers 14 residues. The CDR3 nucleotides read TGTGCCGACGCGGGCAGGGGGTCGAATGAAAAACTGTTTTTT. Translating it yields CADAGRGSNEKLFF.

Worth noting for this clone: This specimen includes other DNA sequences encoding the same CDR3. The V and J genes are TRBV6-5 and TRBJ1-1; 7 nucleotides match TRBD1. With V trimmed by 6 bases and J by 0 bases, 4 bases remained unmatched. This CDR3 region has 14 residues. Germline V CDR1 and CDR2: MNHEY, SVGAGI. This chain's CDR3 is CASSRTGLNTEAFF. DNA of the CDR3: TGTGCCAGCAGCCGGACAGGCCTGAACACTGAAGCTTTCTTT.

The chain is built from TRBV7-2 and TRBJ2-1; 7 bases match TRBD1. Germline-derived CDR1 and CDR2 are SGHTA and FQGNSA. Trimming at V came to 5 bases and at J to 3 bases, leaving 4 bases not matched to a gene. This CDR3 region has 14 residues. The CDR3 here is CASSQTGYYNEQFF. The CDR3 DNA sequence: TGTGCCAGCAGCCAGACAGGGTACTACAATGAGCAGTTCTTC.

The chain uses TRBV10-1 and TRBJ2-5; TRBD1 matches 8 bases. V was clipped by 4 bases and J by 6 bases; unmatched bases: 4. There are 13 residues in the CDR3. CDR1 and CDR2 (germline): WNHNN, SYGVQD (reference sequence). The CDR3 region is CASSGTGGQTQYF. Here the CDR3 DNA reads TGCGCCAGCAGTGGAACAGGGGGACAGACCCAGTACTTC.

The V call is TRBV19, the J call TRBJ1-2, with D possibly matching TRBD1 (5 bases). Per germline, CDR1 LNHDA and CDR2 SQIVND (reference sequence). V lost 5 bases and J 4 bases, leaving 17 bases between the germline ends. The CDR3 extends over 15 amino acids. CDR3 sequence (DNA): TGTGCCAGTAGTGACAGCGGGCTTCTAGCCTATGGCTACACCTTC. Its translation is CASSDSGLLAYGYTF.

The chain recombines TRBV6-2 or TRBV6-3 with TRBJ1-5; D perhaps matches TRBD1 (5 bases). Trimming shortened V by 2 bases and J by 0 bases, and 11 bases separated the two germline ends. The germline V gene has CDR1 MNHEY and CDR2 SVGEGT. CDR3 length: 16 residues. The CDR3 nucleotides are TGTGCCAGCAGTTACATGGGGGGATTTAGCAATCAGCCCCAGCATTTT. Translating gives CASSYMGGFSNQPQHF.